Below are 11 T cell receptor beta chains sequenced from a single sample in a study of breast tumors, draining lymph nodes, adjacent tissues. TCRdb called the multiplex PCR reads again in MiXCR, with one record for every CDR3 protein. The sample contains 150,000 to 200,000 distinct CDR3 sequences, around a third of which appear only once. Samples came from axillary lymph nodes draining the breast cancer. The sample consisted of axillary lymph node tissue. Every receptor here comes from a female donor with breast cancer. Some clones in this sample may be carry-over from other donors' samples.

Concerning this clonotype itself: A read error may explain this, as a much larger clone is one base away. The V and J genes are TRBV6-1 and TRBJ1-2, with D hard to call. CDR3 length equals 13 residues. Per germline, CDR1 MNHNS and CDR2 SASEGT. Here the CDR3 reads CASSERESGGSTF. CDR3 bases: TGTGCCAGCAGTGAAAGGGAAAGCGGTGGCTCCACCTTC.

Regarding this clonotype: Given the absence of the conserved phenylalanine or tryptophan at the CDR3 end, a read error is likely. The DNA is omitted, as the CDR3 cannot be located on it reliably, and the CDR3 follows TCRdb's listing. V gene TRBV10-1 combines with J gene TRBJ2-2; TRBD2, the table's D call, was not compared with the DNA. Germline values: CDR1 WNHNN, CDR2 SYGVQD (reference sequence). Inclusive of both ends, the CDR3 amounts to 16 amino acids. The CDR3 is CASSEAGGPKHRGAVV.

This clonotype was observed many times. The V gene is TRBV11-2, the J gene TRBJ2-1; D ambiguous. This CDR3 contains 14 residues. Trimming removed 11 bases at V and 0 bases at J, with 14 bases between. The germline gives CDR1 SGHAT, CDR2 FQNNGV. The CDR3 nucleotides read TGTGCCTCACCCGGGCGCGACTCCTACAATGAGCAGTTCTTC. This sequence encodes CASPGRDSYNEQFF.

The table lists this clonotype with many counts. V usage is TRBV6-5 and J usage is TRBJ1-6, with D possibly being TRBD1 (5 bases). The V gene's germline CDR1 is MNHEY and CDR2 SVGAGI. V lost 2 bases and J 10 bases, leaving 12 bases between the germline ends. The CDR3 totals 14 residues. CDR3 sequence: CASSYHGRDSPLHF. DNA for the CDR3: TGTGCCAGCAGTTACCACGGGAGGGACTCACCCCTCCACTTT.

V and J are TRBV6-1 and TRBJ2-7; D unclear. V lost 2 bases and J lost 6, with 17 bases in between. The CDR3 covers 15 residues. Germline values: CDR1 MNHNS, CDR2 SASEGT. The CDR3 DNA reads TGTGCCAGCAGTGAAAGGGCCTATGAGGTTTCCGAGCAGTACTTC. It encodes CASSERAYEVSEQYF.

Comments on this clonotype: A much larger clone lies a single base off, so this may be a read error. The final CDR3 position lacks the conserved phenylalanine or tryptophan, pointing to a likely read error. The chain is built from TRBV4-1 and TRBJ2-2; 8 nucleotides align to TRBD2. CDR3 length: 18 amino acids. V dropped 0 bases and J dropped 3; count of bases not matched to a gene: 9. Germline values: CDR1 MGHRA, CDR2 YSYEKL. The chain's CDR3 is CASSQDPSGTRHTGELFS. CDR3 sequence (DNA): TGCGCCAGCAGCCAAGATCCGTCGGGGACTAGGCACACCGGGGAGCTGTTTTCT.

This clonotype was recorded many times. The V gene is TRBV3-1, the J gene TRBJ2-5; 8 bases line up with TRBD2. Germline V lookup: CDR1 LGHDT, CDR2 YNNKEL (reference sequence). There are 15 residues in the CDR3. The J segment lost 4 bases and the V segment lost 1 base, leaving 5 bases of the junction unmatched. This CDR3 reads CASSQAGGLRETQYF. DNA for the CDR3: TGTGCCAGCAGCCAAGCGGGGGGGCTCAGAGAGACCCAGTACTTC.

This clonotype has a count of ten or more. The V gene is TRBV29-1, the J gene TRBJ2-1; TRBD2 aligns across 7 bases. Germline V gives CDR1 SQVTM, CDR2 ANQGSEA. The CDR3 is made up of 13 amino acids. The junction had 10 bases not matched to a gene; V was cut back by 7 bases and J by 7 bases. CDR3 DNA sequence: TGCAGCGCCCTACTAGCGAGCCTGAATGAGCAGTTCTTC. As protein: CSALLASLNEQFF.

This clonotype was detected only a few times. The V call is TRBV27, the J call TRBJ2-7; unclear D gene. Germline CDR1 and CDR2: MNHEY and SMNVEV (reference sequence). V lost 3 bases, J lost 2 bases, and 8 bases lay in between. The CDR3 sequence is 13 residues long. CDR3 coding DNA: TGTGCCAGCAGTTTTGGAGCCACCTACGAGCAGTACTTC. It is translated as CASSFGATYEQYF.

V gene TRBV27 combines with J gene TRBJ1-2; a weak D match, TRBD1 (6 bases). The germline CDR1 and CDR2 sequences are MNHEY and SMNVEV (reference sequence). The V end lost 2 bases, the J end lost 3 bases, and 16 bases lay between the germline ends. This CDR3 comprises 16 residues. CDR3 in amino acids: CASSLTGTHLYYGYTF. The CDR3 coding sequence is TGTGCCAGCAGTTTAACAGGGACTCACCTATACTATGGCTACACCTTC.

Turning to this clonotype: A read error may be the cause here, since a much bigger clone is one base away. This sequence joins TRBV5-1 and TRBJ2-1; tentative D call: TRBD1 (6 bases). This CDR3 comprises 15 residues. Trimming shortened V by 3 bases and J by 0 bases, and 10 bases separated the two germline ends. CDR1 is SGHRS and CDR2 is YFSETQ in the germline V gene. CDR3 bases: TGCGCCAGCAGCTCGTTAGGGGGCTCCTACAATGAGCAGTTCTTC. Encoded protein: CASSSLGGSYNEQFF.